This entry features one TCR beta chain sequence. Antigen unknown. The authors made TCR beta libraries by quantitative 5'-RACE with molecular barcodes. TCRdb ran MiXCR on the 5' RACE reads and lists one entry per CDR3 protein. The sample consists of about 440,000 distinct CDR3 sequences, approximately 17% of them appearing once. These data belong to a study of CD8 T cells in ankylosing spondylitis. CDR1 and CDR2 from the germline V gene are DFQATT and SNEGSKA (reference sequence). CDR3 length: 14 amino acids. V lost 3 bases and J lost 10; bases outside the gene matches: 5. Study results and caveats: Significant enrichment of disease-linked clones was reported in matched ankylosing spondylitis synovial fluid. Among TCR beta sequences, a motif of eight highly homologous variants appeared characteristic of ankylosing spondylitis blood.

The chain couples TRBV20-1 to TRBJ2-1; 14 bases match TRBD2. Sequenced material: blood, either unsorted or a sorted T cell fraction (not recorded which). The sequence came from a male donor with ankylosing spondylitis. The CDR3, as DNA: TGCAGTGCTAGGACTAGCGGGGGGGCTTCCGAGCAGTTCTTC. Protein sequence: CSARTSGGASEQFF.